Listed below are T cell receptor beta chains from one sample, sequenced in a study of graft-versus-host responses after intestinal transplantation. Assay used: immunoSEQ multiplex PCR; TCRdb lists only in-frame clones, some missing. The sample carries 96,000 or so clones, about 90% recorded once. Their antigen targets remain unknown. The sample here was unstimulated CD4+ T cells sorted from spleen or lymph node cells, taken before intestinal transplant. The receptors here all came from a human donor who received an intestinal transplant. Both conserved end residues are part of each CDR3. Each record gives: V gene, CDR3 length, J gene, CDR3 protein.

V: TRBV5-1; length: 15; J: TRBJ1-4; CDR3: CASSLSGTINEKLFF
V: TRBV28; length: 15; J: TRBJ2-2; CDR3: CASSLALAGTGELFF
V: TRBV19; length: 12; J: TRBJ1-1; CDR3: CASTQGGTEAFF
V: TRBV28; length: 14; J: TRBJ1-1; CDR3: CAIQGEANQGEAFF
V: TRBV28; length: 19; J: TRBJ2-5; CDR3: CASSNPGLAGVLIGETQYF
V: TRBV9; length: 14; J: TRBJ1-2; CDR3: CASSARGQLYGYTF
V: TRBV7-2; length: 16; J: TRBJ2-5; CDR3: CASSSKRLAGEETQYF
V: TRBV6-5; length: 15; J: TRBJ2-1; CDR3: CASRRDSGGPNEQFF
V: TRBV2; length: 11; J: TRBJ2-7; CDR3: CASRLAYEQYF
V: TRBV30; length: 15; J: TRBJ1-2; CDR3: CAWSAYRGPPWGYTF
V: TRBV30; length: 18; J: TRBJ1-5; CDR3: CAWSVATPRTPPNQPQHF
V: TRBV28; length: 15; J: TRBJ2-7; CDR3: CASSFPLAGGYGQYF
V: TRBV6-5; length: 14; J: TRBJ2-5; CDR3: CASSYSRQGETQYF
V: TRBV2; length: 12; J: TRBJ2-7; CDR3: CASRTSAYEQYF
V: TRBV12-5; length: 14; J: TRBJ2-7; CDR3: CASGPGQGSYEQYF
V: TRBV4-1; length: 18; J: TRBJ2-2; CDR3: CASSQDPPRGLYTGELFF
V: TRBV6-6; length: 16; J: TRBJ1-5; CDR3: CASSYPDRGRDQPQHF
V: TRBV27; length: 14; J: TRBJ2-7; CDR3: CASCVHSRSAEQYF
V: TRBV6-4; length: 13; J: TRBJ1-2; CDR3: CASSATGDSGYTF
V: TRBV9; length: 15; J: TRBJ2-3; CDR3: CASSVGGLMTDTQYF
V: TRBV4-2; length: 16; J: TRBJ1-2; CDR3: CASSQDHDGGVAGYTF
V: TRBV4-1; length: 14; J: TRBJ2-5; CDR3: CASSDRDRQETQYF
V: TRBV7-2; length: 16; J: TRBJ2-6; CDR3: CASSYGTGSGANVLTF
V: TRBV5-1; length: 15; J: TRBJ2-2; CDR3: CASSPPLADTGELFF
V: TRBV7-6; length: 17; J: TRBJ2-1; CDR3: CASSRDPSGREVNEQFF
V: TRBV30; length: 14; J: TRBJ2-5; CDR3: CALRLAGVAETQYF
V: TRBV7-8; length: 14; J: TRBJ2-3; CDR3: CASSLAGGVNTQYF
V: TRBV25-1; length: 17; J: TRBJ2-3; CDR3: CASSEPQGARGTDTQYF
V: TRBV15; length: 14; J: TRBJ2-5; CDR3: CATSIMTVQETQYF
V: TRBV6-5; length: 16; J: TRBJ1-5; CDR3: CASSYGPQEGNQPQHF
V: TRBV5-6; length: 14; J: TRBJ2-1; CDR3: CASSLSDRGKEQFF
V: TRBV30; length: 15; J: TRBJ2-3; CDR3: CAWSRLAHSTDTQYF
V: TRBV25-1; length: 18; J: TRBJ1-4; CDR3: CASSRRGATRRANEKLFF
V: TRBV5-5; length: 14; J: TRBJ1-1; CDR3: CASSAGTPNTEAFF
V: TRBV30; length: 12; J: TRBJ1-2; CDR3: CAWNHRVGGYTF
V: TRBV5-1; length: 18; J: TRBJ2-3; CDR3: CASSDGGFWRLGADTQYF
V: TRBV23-1; length: 15; J: TRBJ1-1; CDR3: CASRDRGNINTEAFF
V: TRBV6-1; length: 18; J: TRBJ2-1; CDR3: CASSEIRGLAGGSDEQFF
V: TRBV2; length: 15; J: TRBJ1-6; CDR3: CASVKQSPSNSPLHF
V: TRBV6-1; length: 16; J: TRBJ1-6; CDR3: CASSDHGTGGYSPLHF
V: TRBV29-1; length: 12; J: TRBJ2-3; CDR3: CSISGNTDTQYF